These T cell receptor beta chains were read from a single sample in a study of shared clonotypes between healthy human individuals. Sequenced by immunoSEQ multiplex PCR; TCRdb stores in-frame clones only, minus some. The repertoire consists of hundreds of thousands of clones, with approximately 96% occurring once and the leading ten covering more than 0.085%. Material for sequencing was naive CD8+ T cells sorted from blood. The receptors were sampled from a woman aged 25 to 45 in good health. CDR3s include the opening cysteine and the closing phenylalanine or tryptophan. D genes are given only for firm matches. Rows may omit the clone size; those that give it use once, few, many or a size class.

cdr3_nt cdr3_aa d_call j_call clone_size v_call
TGTGCCAGCAGTAATAACGGACAGTCCAGGTGGAATGAGCAGTTCTTC CASSNNGQSRWNEQFF - TRBJ2-1 - TRBV2
TGTGCCACCAATTTCGAAGACAGGGGTTACGAGCAGTACTTC CATNFEDRGYEQYF TRBD1 TRBJ2-7 few TRBV7-8
TGTGCCAGCAGCTTCCGGGACACCGAGTACCAAGAGACCCAGTACTTC CASSFRDTEYQETQYF - TRBJ2-5 - TRBV5-6
TGTGCCAGCAGCTTAGGAGGAACTGAGCAGTTCTTC CASSLGGTEQFF - TRBJ2-1 - TRBV13
TGTGCCAGCAGCGTAGAAGGAGGGACCCAGTACTTC CASSVEGGTQYF - TRBJ2-5 - TRBV9
TGTGCCAGCAGTCCCCGGGTCCAGATGGCCGGGGAGCTGTTTTTT CASSPRVQMAGELFF - TRBJ2-2 once TRBV27
TGTGCCAGCAGCGGAACAGGGGTCAATGAGCAGTTCTTC CASSGTGVNEQFF TRBD1 TRBJ2-1 - TRBV7-9
TGCGCCAGCAGCCATGGACGGCAAGAGACCCAGTACTTC CASSHGRQETQYF - TRBJ2-5 - TRBV23-1
TGCAGCGTTGGGACCCTGAACACCGGGGAGCTGTTTTTT CSVGTLNTGELFF - TRBJ2-2 - TRBV29-1
TGTGCCAGCAGCCCAACCGGGACTAGCGGGATGAGAGCGAACACCGGGGAGCTGTTTTTT CASSPTGTSGMRANTGELFF TRBD2 TRBJ2-2 - TRBV9
TGTGCCAGCGGCAGGACAGGGGAACACACCATATATTTT CASGRTGEHTIYF TRBD1 TRBJ1-3 once TRBV25-1
TGTGCCAGCAGTTCTAGCGGGAGTACGTACTTC CASSSSGSTYF TRBD2 TRBJ2-7 - TRBV6-5
TGTGCCAGCAGTTTGGGGAACACCGGGGAGCTGTTTTTT CASSLGNTGELFF - TRBJ2-2 - TRBV27
TGTGCCAGCAGTTTATCGATAGGGGGGGAGAACGGCTACACCTTC CASSLSIGGENGYTF - TRBJ1-2 - TRBV27
TGTGCCAGCACTCCGGCTGGGACAGGGGACTACGAGCAGTACTTC CASTPAGTGDYEQYF TRBD1 TRBJ2-7 - TRBV27
TGTGCCAGCAGTTTATGGCCCCGAGCAGACACCGGGGAGCTGTTTTTT CASSLWPRADTGELFF - TRBJ2-2 - TRBV28
TGTGCCAGCAGTACGGACAGGGCAGGATACGAGCAGTACTTC CASSTDRAGYEQYF TRBD1 TRBJ2-7 - TRBV27
TGTGCCACCAGCCCTCCGGGGAAGGCGGAGACCCAGTACTTC CATSPPGKAETQYF - TRBJ2-5 - TRBV15
TGTGCCAGCAGTCGGGGACAGGGATCCGGGGAGCTGTTTTTT CASSRGQGSGELFF TRBD1 TRBJ2-2 - TRBV2
TGTGCCAGCAGTGCTTTAGCGGGAGACGCCGGGGAGCTGTTTTTT CASSALAGDAGELFF TRBD2 TRBJ2-2 - TRBV9
TGTGCCAGCGCGCGTGCGGGCATTCAGTACTTC CASARAGIQYF - TRBJ2-4 - TRBV13
TGTGCCAGCAGTTCAGCGGGTGGGAAGCAGTTCTTC CASSSAGGKQFF - TRBJ2-1 - TRBV27
TGCAGCGCTAACGAGCGGGAGGGCCGGGAGCAGTTCTTC CSANEREGREQFF TRBD2 TRBJ2-1 - TRBV29-1
TGTGCCAGCAGCCAGGATGGGGACAGGGCCTATGGCTACACCTTC CASSQDGDRAYGYTF TRBD1 TRBJ1-2 - TRBV9
TGTGCCAGCAGCAGTGACAGGGGGCTCTACGAGCAGTACTTC CASSSDRGLYEQYF TRBD1 TRBJ2-7 once TRBV5-5
TGTGCCAGCAGCTTCGGGCCAGAAGGCTTGAACACTGAAGCTTTCTTT CASSFGPEGLNTEAFF - TRBJ1-1 - TRBV13
TGTGCCAGCTCACAGATTGCCGGGAACCTCCTCGAGCAGTACTTC CASSQIAGNLLEQYF - TRBJ2-7 - TRBV18
TGTGCCAGCGGGGGAATAGGGAAATACGAGCAGTTCTTC CASGGIGKYEQFF - TRBJ2-1 - TRBV27
TGTGCCAGCAGTTTATATACTAGCACAGATACGCAGTATTTT CASSLYTSTDTQYF - TRBJ2-3 - TRBV27
TGTGCCAGCAGCGCTGAGGGGGAAGGGGCCTACTTGGAGGACAATGAGCAGTTCTTC CASSAEGEGAYLEDNEQFF - TRBJ2-1 - TRBV14
TGTGCCAGCAGCCCTTTCGACAGGGTAGGTTCGGGCGAGCAGTACTTC CASSPFDRVGSGEQYF TRBD1 TRBJ2-7 - TRBV9
TGTGCCAGCAGTGAACCCGACAGTCTAAACTCTGGGGCCAACGTCCTGACTTTC CASSEPDSLNSGANVLTF - TRBJ2-6 - TRBV2
TGTGCCAGCAGCGACAGGGCGGCCACTGAAGCTTTCTTT CASSDRAATEAFF TRBD1 TRBJ1-1 - TRBV2
TGTGCCAGCAGTTTCGTAGGCTCGGTAGGCTACACCTTC CASSFVGSVGYTF - TRBJ1-2 - TRBV27
TGCGCCAGCAGTGACGAAGGGGGCCCATACAATGAGCAGTTCTTC CASSDEGGPYNEQFF TRBD1 TRBJ2-1 - TRBV10-1
TGTGCCAGCAGCGTAGAAGGTTGGGGCACTGAAGCTTTCTTT CASSVEGWGTEAFF - TRBJ1-1 - TRBV9
TGTGCCAGTAGTTCGGGACTAGAGGAATTTTATGCGGATACGCAGTATTTT CASSSGLEEFYADTQYF TRBD2 TRBJ2-3 - TRBV19
TGTGCCAGCAGCCGGGATGGAGAGACCCAGTACTTC CASSRDGETQYF - TRBJ2-5 few TRBV5-6
TGTGCCAGCAGTTCCCCGTGGGACAGCTCCTACGAGCAGTACTTC CASSSPWDSSYEQYF TRBD1 TRBJ2-7 - TRBV27
TGTGCCAGCAGCTTAGATCTTCCGTACAATGAGCAGTTCTTC CASSLDLPYNEQFF - TRBJ2-1 - TRBV13
TGTGCCAGAAGCTTGGTGGGGAATCAGCCCCAGCATTTT CARSLVGNQPQHF - TRBJ1-5 few TRBV5-3
TGTGCCAGCAGATCCGGGACTAGTCCGGAGCAGTTCTTC CASRSGTSPEQFF TRBD2 TRBJ2-1 - TRBV28
TGTGCCAGCAGCTTGGTTTTCCTGTCGGGGCCTAGCACAGATACGCAGTATTTT CASSLVFLSGPSTDTQYF - TRBJ2-3 once TRBV5-4
TGTGCCAGCTCTTCGGACAGGGAGTATGGCTACACCTTC CASSSDREYGYTF TRBD1 TRBJ1-2 few TRBV18
TGTGCCAGCAGCCGTACGGGAACCGAAGGCAATGAGCAGTTCTTC CASSRTGTEGNEQFF - TRBJ2-1 - TRBV7-9
TGTGCCAGCAGCTTTGGGGAGATGCCGAACTATGGCTACACCTTC CASSFGEMPNYGYTF - TRBJ1-2 - TRBV7-9
TGTGCCAGCAGTCCTTGGGGGGACACTCACCCCTACGAGCAGTACTTC CASSPWGDTHPYEQYF - TRBJ2-7 - TRBV28
TGTGCCAGCAGCCTTGGACTAGCGGGAGTATCGGAGCAGTTCTTC CASSLGLAGVSEQFF TRBD2 TRBJ2-1 - TRBV7-9
TGTGCCAGCAGCCTAGGGGGAGGGGAGCAGTACTTC CASSLGGGEQYF - TRBJ2-7 - TRBV28
TGTGCCAGCAGTTTATTCCGTGGGACTGAAGCTTTCTTT CASSLFRGTEAFF - TRBJ1-1 - TRBV28
TGCGCCAGCAGCGACGCCGGGACTAGCGCTCCCCCGCCCTCCGGGGAGCAGTACTTC CASSDAGTSAPPPSGEQYF TRBD2 TRBJ2-7 once TRBV5-1
TGCAGCTGCCACGACGGAACCTCCTACGAGCAGTACTTC CSCHDGTSYEQYF - TRBJ2-7 - TRBV29-1
TGTGCAAGTCGCTTGGGGGGCTACGAGCAGTACTTC CASRLGGYEQYF - TRBJ2-7 - TRBV12-2
TGTGCCAGCAGTTCCGGACTAGTTGAAGAGACCCAGTACTTC CASSSGLVEETQYF TRBD2 TRBJ2-5 once TRBV27
TGTGCCAGCAGTACCCGCGGACAACAAGAGACCCAGTACTTC CASSTRGQQETQYF - TRBJ2-5 - TRBV27
TGTGCCAGCAGGCCCGGGGCAGCCACTGAAGCTTTCTTT CASRPGAATEAFF - TRBJ1-1 - TRBV6-6
TGCGCCAGCAGTGGTGTTCTAAACACCGGGGAGCTGTTTTTT CASSGVLNTGELFF - TRBJ2-2 - TRBV10-1